The 6 T cell receptor beta chains reported below all come from one sample, sequenced in a study of CD8+CD57+ T cells in acquired aplastic anemia. CDR3 and TCR beta VDJ profiling relied on a genomic DNA template. Each CDR3 protein is one row after TCRdb ran MiXCR on the reads. There are about 180,000 distinct CDR3 sequences in the sample; about three fifths occur only once, and roughly 46% lies in the top ten. Patients picked for sequencing had shown CD8+CD57+ cell expansion detected by flow cytometry. The specimen sequenced was sorted CD4+, CD8+, or CD8+CD57+ T cells (not recorded which) from PBMCs. Source of these receptors: a human donor with aplastic anemia.

The table lists this clonotype with many counts. This rearrangement joins TRBV7-8 to TRBJ2-7; D uncertain. Trimming left V 3 bases short and J 3 bases short, with 9 bases between. Per the germline V gene, CDR1 is SGHVS and CDR2 is FQNEAQ. This CDR3 is 13 amino acids long. CDR3 sequence: CASSFRPNYEQYF. The CDR3 bases are TGTGCCAGCAGCTTTAGACCCAACTACGAGCAGTACTTC.

This clonotype was seen ten or more times. The chain employs TRBV4-1 and TRBJ2-7; D gene unclear. The germline V gene has CDR1 MGHRA and CDR2 YSYEKL. The length of the CDR3 is 16 residues. Trimming shortened V by 0 bases and J by 0 bases, and 12 bases separated the two germline ends. The CDR3 region has the DNA TGCGCCAGCAGCCAAGAGACACTTTTTAGCTCCTACGAGCAGTACTTC. Its translation is CASSQETLFSSYEQYF.

Only one count was recorded for this clonotype. V and J are TRBV9 and TRBJ1-1; tentatively, D is TRBD1 (5 bases). Germline CDR1 reads SGDLS; CDR2 reads YYNGEE. The V gene lost 0 bases and the J gene lost 0 bases, with 6 bases spanning the gap. The CDR3 length is 14 residues. The CDR3 DNA sequence: TGTGCCAGCAGCGTAGGGACAATGAACACTGAAGCTTTCTTT. This codes for CASSVGTMNTEAFF.

V is TRBV5-1 and J is TRBJ2-1; 11 bases are shared with TRBD2. J was trimmed by 8 bases and V by 0 bases; bases with no gene match: 1. Germline CDR1 is SGHRS and CDR2 is YFSETQ. The CDR3 consists of 14 residues. The CDR3 reads CASSLASGGHEQFF. The CDR3 DNA reads as TGCGCCAGCAGCTTGGCTAGCGGGGGGCATGAGCAGTTCTTC.

The chain links TRBV5-1 to TRBJ2-5, with D perhaps matching TRBD1 or TRBD2 (6 bases each). The length of the CDR3 is 15 residues. Germline CDR1 SGHRS, CDR2 YFSETQ. Trimming left V 5 bases short and J 2 bases short, with 16 bases between. CDR3 protein: CASRTGGQGQETQYF. The CDR3 DNA follows: TGCGCCAGCAGAACTGGGGGGCAGGGGCAAGAGACCCAGTACTTC. Complete variable domain (other parts from reference TRBV5-1 and TRBJ2-5): KAGVTQTPRYLIKTRGQQVTLSCSPISGHRSVSWYQQTPGQGLQFLFEYFSETQRNKGNFPGRFSGRQFSNSRSEMNVSTLELGDSALYLCASRTGGQGQETQYFGPGTRLLVL.

The chain joins TRBV4-3 to TRBJ2-3; D remains unclear. V was cut by 1 base and J by 4 bases, with 9 bases left in between. Germline values: CDR1 LGHNA, CDR2 YSLEER. The CDR3 is 14 amino acids. CDR3 amino acids: CASSQGSGADTQYF. The CDR3 DNA sequence: TGCGCCAGCAGCCAAGGGAGTGGGGCAGATACGCAGTATTTT.